The present entry profiles one T cell receptor beta chain with its context. Profiling relied on immunoSEQ multiplex PCR, and the TCRdb table lists in-frame clones only, not all of them. The data hold 65,000 to 100,000 clones, with 88% observed a single time. The entry originates in a study of T cell responses to AZD1222 COVID-19 vaccine. Per germline, CDR1 SGDLS and CDR2 YYNGEE. CDR3 size: 16 residues. V was shortened by 0 bases and J by 8 bases, with 18 bases between the two germline ends. This specimen was peripheral blood, taken 28 days after the second AZD1222 dose. The rearrangement uses TRBV9 and TRBJ1-3, with a possible D match to TRBD1 (5 bases). The clonotype was recovered from an adult who received the AZD1222 COVID-19 vaccine. The CDR3 region is CASSVDTGTWGDTIYF. Here the CDR3 DNA reads TGTGCCAGCAGCGTAGACACCGGGACGTGGGGGGACACCATATATTTT.